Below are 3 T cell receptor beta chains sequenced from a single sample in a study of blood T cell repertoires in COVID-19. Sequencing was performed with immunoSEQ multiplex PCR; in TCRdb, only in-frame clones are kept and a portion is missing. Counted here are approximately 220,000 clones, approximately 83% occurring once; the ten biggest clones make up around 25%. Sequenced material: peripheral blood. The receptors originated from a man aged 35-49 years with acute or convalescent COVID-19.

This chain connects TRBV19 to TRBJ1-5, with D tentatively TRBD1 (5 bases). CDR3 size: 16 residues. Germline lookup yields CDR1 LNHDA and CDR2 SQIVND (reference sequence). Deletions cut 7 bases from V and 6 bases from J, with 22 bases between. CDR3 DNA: TGTGCCAGTAATTTGCAGGAGGGGAAAGAGACTCAGCCCCAGCATTTT. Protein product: CASNLQEGKETQPQHF.

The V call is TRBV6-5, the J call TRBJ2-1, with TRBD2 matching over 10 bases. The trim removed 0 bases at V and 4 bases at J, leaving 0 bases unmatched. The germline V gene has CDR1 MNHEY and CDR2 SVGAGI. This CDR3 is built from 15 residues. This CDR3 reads CASSYSGLAYNEQFF. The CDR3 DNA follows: TGTGCCAGCAGTTACTCGGGACTAGCGTACAATGAGCAGTTCTTC.

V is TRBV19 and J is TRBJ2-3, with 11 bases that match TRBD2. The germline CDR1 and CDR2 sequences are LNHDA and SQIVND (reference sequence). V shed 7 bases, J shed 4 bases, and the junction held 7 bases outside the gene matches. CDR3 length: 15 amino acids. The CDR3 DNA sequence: TGTGCCAGTACTACTAGCGGGAGTGTCGCAGATACGCAGTATTTT. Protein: CASTTSGSVADTQYF.